This T cell receptor beta chain was obtained from a study of T cell changes during pregnancy in multiple sclerosis (dated by TCRdb to about 2019). With regard to the full study: In women with multiple sclerosis, the researchers looked at how the T cell repertoire shifted as pregnancy progressed.

Sequences MNHEY (CDR1) and SMNVEV (CDR2) are obtained from the germline V gene (reference sequence). Including the terminal cysteine and phenylalanine, the CDR3 comprises 13 residues. Left in the record is the CDR3 DNA by itself, 39 bases read in frame from the first base. Compared with germline, V lacks 6 bases and J lacks 7 bases; bases without a gene match: 6. Libraries were prepared through the immunoSEQ multiplex PCR assay. Entries here come from immuneACCESS through TCRdb and include only in-frame sequences with V and J called. Some clones fail to appear in such tables; in the studies checked, an unresolved V gene covers under half of the shortfall, and the cause of the remainder is unknown. The table for this sample lists 88,000 or so clones; around 92% of them were counted only once. The ten most abundant clones make up more than 1.4% of the sample. With regard to this clone: No cognate antigen has been identified for it. Per-base qualities were not stored, and no clone one base away is much larger.

This receptor chain uses TRBV27 and TRBJ1-5; 7 middle bases align to TRBD1. Here the sequenced sample was peripheral blood, taken before pregnancy. The receptor was derived from a female donor with multiple sclerosis, enrolled in a pregnancy study. The CDR3 protein sequence reads: CASSFDRVQPQHF. The bases are TGTGCCAGCAGCTTTGACAGGGTACAGCCCCAGCATTTT.